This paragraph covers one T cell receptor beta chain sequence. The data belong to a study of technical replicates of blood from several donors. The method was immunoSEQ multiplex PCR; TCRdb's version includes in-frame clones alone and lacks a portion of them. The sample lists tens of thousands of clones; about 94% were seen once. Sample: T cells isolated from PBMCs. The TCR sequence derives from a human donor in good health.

This CDR3 is CASSDSQAGELFF. As DNA, the CDR3 is TGTGCCAGCAGTGACTCCCAGGCCGGGGAGCTGTTTTTT. J is TRBJ2-2 and V is TRBV6-4; D is undetermined. The CDR3 is 13 amino acids. Germline CDR1 MRHNA, CDR2 SNTAGT. V lost 0 bases and J lost 6, with 5 bases in between.